This T cell receptor (beta chain) was retrieved from a study of blood T cell repertoires in COVID-19 (dated by TCRdb to about 2020). General notes on the study: Samples from collaborators originated in the United States, Italy and Spain and spanned both the acute and convalescent phases of COVID-19. The dataset comprised deeply sampled blood TCRbeta repertoires from subjects exposed to, actively infected with, or recovered from COVID-19. The material from the prospective study consisted of cDNA or gDNA derived from T cells, B-cell-depleted T cells, or PBMCs. The repertoires were released in a freely available public database intended as a resource for research on the immune response to SARS-CoV-2. HLA class I and class II types, where available, came from metadata supplied by the sample provider rather than from assay-based typing. A de-identified subject ID, COVID-19 status, age in years and sex were almost always included in the sample metadata. The samples were drawn from two sources: the first 160 participants of the ongoing ImmuneRACE study, and 1,000 to 1,500 subjects contributed by 6 global collaborators.

The immunoSEQ Assay, a bias-controlled multiplex PCR, was used to amplify TCRbeta CDR3 regions from genomic DNA. In the original analysis: Nucleated cell counts per sample were estimated from amplification of reference gene primers within the assay. To quantify the absolute abundance of each unique TCRbeta CDR3 rearrangement, sequence reads were collapsed and filtered. For each sample, productive Simpson clonality was calculated as the square root of Simpson's diversity index over productive rearrangements. Drawn from immuneACCESS, this table holds only the in-frame rearrangements with V and J called that TCRdb kept. Clones are partly lost; checked studies trace under half to an unresolved V gene and leave the rest unexplained. D and trimming were read from the DNA, whereas the V and J calls and clone size are those reported in that table. Counted in this sample were 95,000 to 150,000 clones; approximately 86% of them appeared once. Together, the top ten hold about 1% of the sample.

General conclusions and limits of the study: Clinical and demographic metadata were provided uncurated, with the amount varying by source and participant.

About this clone itself: Its recognized antigen is unknown. Base qualities are not provided; no much larger clone lies one nucleotide away.

For this chain, trimming is 8 bases at the V end and 2 bases at the J end, and the number of junction bases without a gene match is 6. Taken from the germline V gene, the CDR1 and CDR2 loops are MDHEN and SYDVKM. The CDR3 goes from the cysteine to the phenylalanine over 14 residues. Only CDR3 DNA is held: 42 bases, read in frame from base 1. Collaborating institutions collected whole blood in K2EDTA tubes following their own protocols. For TCRbeta analysis, collaborator samples were shipped as frozen whole blood, as isolated PBMCs, or as DNA extracted from either sample type. The receptor was derived from a woman in her 50s with active or convalescent COVID-19. Sequencing was done on a sample of peripheral blood. The V gene is TRBV28 and the J gene is TRBJ2-7, with 10 junctional bases fitting TRBD2. The CDR3 protein sequence reads: CASGWTSGAYEQYF. The nucleotide sequence is TGTGCCAGCGGGTGGACTAGCGGAGCCTACGAGCAGTACTTC.